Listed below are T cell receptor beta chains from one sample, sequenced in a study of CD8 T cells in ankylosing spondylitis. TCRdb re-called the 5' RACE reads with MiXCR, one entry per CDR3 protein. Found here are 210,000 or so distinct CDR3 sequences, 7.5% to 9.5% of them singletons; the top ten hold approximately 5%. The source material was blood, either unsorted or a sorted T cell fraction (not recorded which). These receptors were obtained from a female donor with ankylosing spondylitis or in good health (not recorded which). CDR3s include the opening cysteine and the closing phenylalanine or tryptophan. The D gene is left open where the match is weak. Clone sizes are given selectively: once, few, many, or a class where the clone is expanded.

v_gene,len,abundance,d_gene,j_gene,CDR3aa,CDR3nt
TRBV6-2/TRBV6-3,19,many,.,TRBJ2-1,CASSYSLPPAPHSYNEQFF,TGTGCCAGCAGTTACTCACTCCCTCCAGCGCCCCACTCCTACAATGAGCAGTTCTTC
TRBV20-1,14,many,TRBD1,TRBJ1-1,CSAYKQGFNTEAFF,TGCAGTGCTTACAAACAGGGGTTCAACACTGAAGCTTTCTTT
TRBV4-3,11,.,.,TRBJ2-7,CASSPGVQQYF,TGCGCCAGCAGCCCCGGGGTCCAGCAGTACTTC
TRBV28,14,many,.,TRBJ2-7,CASVRVGVPYEQYF,TGTGCCAGCGTTCGGGTGGGGGTACCCTACGAGCAGTACTTC
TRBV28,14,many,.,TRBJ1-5,CASSTPGGNQPQHF,TGTGCCAGCAGTACCCCGGGGGGCAATCAGCCCCAGCATTTT
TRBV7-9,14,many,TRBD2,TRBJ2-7,CASSPSGSTYEQYF,TGTGCCAGCAGCCCAAGCGGGAGTACCTACGAGCAGTACTTC
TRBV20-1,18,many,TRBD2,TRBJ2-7,CSARDRLAGGRGHYEQYF,TGCAGTGCTAGGGACCGGCTAGCGGGAGGCCGCGGTCACTACGAGCAGTACTTC
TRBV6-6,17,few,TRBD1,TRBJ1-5,CASSTGTGGRGNQPQHF,TGTGCCAGCAGTACCGGGACAGGGGGCAGAGGGAATCAGCCCCAGCATTTT
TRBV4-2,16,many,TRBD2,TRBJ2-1,CASSQEREGFGDEQFF,TGTGCCAGCAGCCAAGAGCGGGAGGGTTTTGGCGATGAGCAGTTCTTC
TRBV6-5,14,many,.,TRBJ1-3,CASSYRPRGDTIYF,TGTGCCAGCAGTTACCGGCCCCGCGGGGACACCATATATTTT
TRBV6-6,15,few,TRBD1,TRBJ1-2,CASSHGQGTNYGYTF,TGTGCCAGCAGCCACGGACAGGGGACTAACTATGGCTACACCTTC
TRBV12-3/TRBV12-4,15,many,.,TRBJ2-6,CASSLTGSGANVLTF,TGTGCCAGCAGTTTGACAGGCTCTGGGGCCAACGTCCTGACTTTC
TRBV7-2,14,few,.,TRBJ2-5,CASSLVAVGETQYF,TGTGCCAGCAGCTTAGTTGCGGTGGGGGAGACCCAGTACTTC
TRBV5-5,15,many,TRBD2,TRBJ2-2,CASSLTSGTGGELFF,TGTGCCAGCAGCTTGACTAGCGGGACCGGCGGGGAGCTGTTTTTT
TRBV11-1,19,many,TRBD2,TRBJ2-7,CASTPGGGAPEPSSYEQYF,TGTGCCAGCACCCCGGGAGGAGGGGCCCCGGAACCTAGCTCCTACGAGCAGTACTTC
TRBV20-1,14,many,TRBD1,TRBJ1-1,CSARRQGGTTEAFF,TGCAGTGCTAGACGCCAGGGGGGGACCACTGAAGCTTTCTTT
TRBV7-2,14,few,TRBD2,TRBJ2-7,CASSFGGGPSEQCF,TGTGCCAGCAGCTTCGGGGGAGGGCCTTCCGAGCAGTGCTTC
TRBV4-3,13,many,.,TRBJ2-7,CASSQVLSYEQYF,TGCGCCAGCAGCCAAGTTCTTTCCTACGAGCAGTACTTC
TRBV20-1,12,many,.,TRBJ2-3,CSAQTATDTQYF,TGCAGTGCACAGACAGCCACAGATACGCAGTATTTT
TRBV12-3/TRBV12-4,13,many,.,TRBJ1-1,CASKPGTAERAFF,TGTGCCAGCAAACCTGGGACTGCCGAACGGGCTTTCTTT
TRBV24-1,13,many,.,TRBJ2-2,CATSAANTGELFF,TGTGCCACCAGTGCAGCCAACACCGGGGAGCTGTTTTTT
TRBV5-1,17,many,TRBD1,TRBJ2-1,CASSWGLGTGGLVEQFF,TGCGCCAGCAGCTGGGGTCTCGGGACAGGGGGCCTAGTGGAGCAGTTCTTC
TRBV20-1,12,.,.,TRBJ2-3,CSAPKPGNTQYF,TGCAGTGCGCCCAAACCTGGAAATACGCAGTATTTT
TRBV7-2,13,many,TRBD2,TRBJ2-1,CASSIKLTDGGTF,TGTGCCAGCAGCATCAAACTAACAGACGGGGGGACCTTC
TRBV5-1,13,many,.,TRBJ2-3,CASSLTPADTQYF,TGCGCCAGCAGCTTGACCCCGGCAGATACGCAGTATTTT
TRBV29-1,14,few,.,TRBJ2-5,CSVEDPGGRGTQYF,TGCAGCGTTGAAGATCCGGGGGGCAGGGGGACCCAGTACTTC
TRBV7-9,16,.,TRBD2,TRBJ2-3,CASSRTSGTPPDTQYF,TGTGCCAGCAGCCGTACTAGCGGGACCCCCCCAGATACGCAGTATTTT
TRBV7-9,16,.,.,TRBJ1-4,CASSLTGFSPNEKLFF,TGTGCCAGCAGCTTAACAGGGTTTTCCCCTAATGAAAAACTGTTTTTT